This TCR beta chain originates from a study of human T cells and chemical hapten exposure. General observations from the study: Expanded TCRs made up significantly more big CDR3 similarity clusters than controls did.

The germline CDR1 and CDR2 sequences are SGHRS and YFSETQ. With 4 bases clipped from V and 2 bases from J, the junction kept 9 bases outside the gene matches. This CDR3 region has 17 residues. Time point specified: patch test 2, 6 weeks after DPC sensitization. This sample's treatment: therapeutic diphenylcyclopropenone sensitization with weekly scalp DPC. TCRdb reprocessed the RACE reads with MiXCR, giving one entry per CDR3 protein. The data contain fewer than 80,000 distinct CDR3 sequences, around 10% of them singletons. This clonotype was picked up many times. Its antigen is unknown. This TCR was sampled from a woman between 45 and 60 years old with alopecia areata. Some clones in this sample may be carry-over from other donors' samples. The starting material was whole blood, obtained in connection with sensitization to the hapten diphenylcyclopropenone (DPC). The chain combines TRBV5-1 with TRBJ2-3; 11 nucleotides agree with TRBD2. The CDR3 here is CASSPRTSGFITDTQYF. CDR3 DNA sequence: TGCGCCAGCAGCCCGCGGACTAGCGGGTTTATCACAGATACGCAGTATTTT.